Presented here are 10 T cell receptor beta chains from one specimen sequenced in a study of radiotherapy plus CTLA-4 blockade in lung cancer. Some clones are missing from TCRdb's copy, which holds only in-frame ones; the method was immunoSEQ multiplex PCR. Altogether approximately 65,000 clones are present, roughly 77% being singletons, with the ten largest covering roughly 4.7%. The specimen comprised peripheral blood, sampled from a patient treated with radiotherapy plus ipilimumab. All receptors come from a human donor with non-small cell lung cancer who had a complete response to radiotherapy plus ipilimumab.

V is TRBV5-6 and J is TRBJ2-5, with 11 bases that match TRBD1. Germline V lookup: CDR1 SGHDT, CDR2 YYEEEE. J lost 2 bases, V lost 3 bases, and 3 bases had no gene match. The CDR3 covers 15 residues. The CDR3 here is CASSSGTGGQETQYF. The CDR3 DNA reads TGTGCCAGCAGCTCTGGGACAGGGGGACAAGAGACCCAGTACTTC.

This clone was observed a handful of times. V usage is TRBV19 and J usage is TRBJ1-6; 8 nucleotides line up with TRBD1. The CDR3 runs to 16 residues. V was pared by 7 bases and J by 5 bases, with 10 bases of the junction left unmatched. CDR1 and CDR2 (germline): LNHDA, SQIVND (reference sequence). CDR3 sequence: CASTSLDRANNSPLHF. Here the CDR3 DNA reads TGTGCCAGTACCTCTTTGGACAGGGCTAATAATTCACCCCTCCACTTT. Using reference TRBV19 and TRBJ1-6 for the parts outside the CDR3, the full variable domain is DGGITQSPKYLFRKEGQNVTLSCEQNLNHDAMYWYRQDPGQGLRLIYYSQIVNDFQKGDIAEGYSVSREKKESFPLTVTSAQKNPTAFYLCASTSLDRANNSPLHFGNGTRLTVT.

This rearrangement joins TRBV7-9 to TRBJ1-4; 9 bases are shared with TRBD1. The CDR3 covers 16 residues. V lost 5 bases, J lost 7 bases, and 11 bases stayed unmatched. Germline assignment: CDR1 SEHNR and CDR2 FQNEAQ (reference sequence). CDR3 nucleotide sequence: TGTGCCAGCAGCAGAATCCGGGACAGGGAAGGTGAAAAACTGTTTTTT. It yields the protein CASSRIRDREGEKLFF.

The rearrangement joins TRBV19 to TRBJ1-2; D unresolved. This CDR3 comprises 11 residues. Per germline, CDR1 LNHDA and CDR2 SQIVND (reference sequence). V shed 5 bases and J shed 8 bases, with 9 bases lying between them. The CDR3 loop is CASSFSLGYTF. CDR3 coding DNA: TGTGCCAGTAGTTTCTCCCTGGGCTACACCTTC.

V is TRBV13 and J is TRBJ1-1, with 7 bases fitting TRBD1. Trimming cost V 6 bases and J 1 base; bases outside gene matches: 8. CDR1 is PRHDT, CDR2 FYEKMQ, per germline (reference sequence). The length of the CDR3 is 15 residues. In DNA form, the CDR3 reads TGTGCCAGCAGGATTCAACAGGGGTGGAACACTGAAGCTTTCTTT. This sequence encodes CASRIQQGWNTEAFF.

The V gene is TRBV12-5, the J gene TRBJ2-1, with unresolved D. Germline loops: CDR1 LGHNT, CDR2 FRNRAP. V dropped 10 bases and J dropped 8 bases, with 12 bases sitting between them. The CDR3 loop spans 11 amino acids. CDR3 loop: CATSLLDEQFF. The CDR3 DNA follows: TGTGCTACCTCTTTATTGGATGAGCAGTTCTTC.

CDR3 amino acids: CASSSLQGPGTEAFF. The CDR3 coding sequence is TGTGCCAGCAGCTCTTTACAGGGTCCGGGCACTGAAGCTTTCTTT. The genes are TRBV11-3 and TRBJ1-1, with D maybe TRBD1 (6 bases). The CDR3 loop spans 15 amino acids. Trimming pared 4 bases from V and 4 bases from J, leaving 16 bases between. Per the germline V gene, CDR1 is SGHNT and CDR2 is YENEEA.

V usage is TRBV7-8 and J usage is TRBJ2-1; 8 bases match TRBD2. The CDR3 length is 16 residues. The germline CDR1 and CDR2 sequences are SGHVS and FQNEAQ. V dropped 5 bases and J dropped 6; count of bases not matched to a gene: 12. In DNA, the CDR3 is TGTGCCAGCAGCCATCTAACCGGGACTAGGATCAATGAGCAGTTCTTC. This sequence encodes CASSHLTGTRINEQFF. The full variable domain, completed using reference TRBV7-8 and TRBJ2-1, is GAGVSQSPRYKVAKRGQDVALRCDPISGHVSLFWYQQALGQGPEFLTYFQNEAQLDKSGLPSDRFFAERPEGSVSTLKIQRTQQEDSAVYLCASSHLTGTRINEQFFGPGTRLTVL.

The V call is TRBV5-1, the J call TRBJ2-5, with TRBD1 identical over 8 bases. The germline V gene encodes CDR1 SGHRS and CDR2 YFSETQ. CDR3 size: 13 residues. V was pared by 4 bases and J by 2 bases, with 1 base of the junction left unmatched. The CDR3 nucleotides read TGCGCCAGCAGCAGACAGGGGCAAGAGACCCAGTACTTC. Translating gives CASSRQGQETQYF.

This clone was counted once. The chain employs TRBV6-6 and TRBJ1-4; 7 nucleotides agree with TRBD1. From germline, CDR1 is MNHNY and CDR2 SVGAGI (reference sequence). V lost 7 bases to trimming and J lost 14 bases; unmatched junction nucleotides: 10. CDR3 length: 12 residues. The DNA for the CDR3 is TGTGCCAGCAATAACCCGGGGACAGATCTGTTTTTT. This gives the protein CASNNPGTDLFF.